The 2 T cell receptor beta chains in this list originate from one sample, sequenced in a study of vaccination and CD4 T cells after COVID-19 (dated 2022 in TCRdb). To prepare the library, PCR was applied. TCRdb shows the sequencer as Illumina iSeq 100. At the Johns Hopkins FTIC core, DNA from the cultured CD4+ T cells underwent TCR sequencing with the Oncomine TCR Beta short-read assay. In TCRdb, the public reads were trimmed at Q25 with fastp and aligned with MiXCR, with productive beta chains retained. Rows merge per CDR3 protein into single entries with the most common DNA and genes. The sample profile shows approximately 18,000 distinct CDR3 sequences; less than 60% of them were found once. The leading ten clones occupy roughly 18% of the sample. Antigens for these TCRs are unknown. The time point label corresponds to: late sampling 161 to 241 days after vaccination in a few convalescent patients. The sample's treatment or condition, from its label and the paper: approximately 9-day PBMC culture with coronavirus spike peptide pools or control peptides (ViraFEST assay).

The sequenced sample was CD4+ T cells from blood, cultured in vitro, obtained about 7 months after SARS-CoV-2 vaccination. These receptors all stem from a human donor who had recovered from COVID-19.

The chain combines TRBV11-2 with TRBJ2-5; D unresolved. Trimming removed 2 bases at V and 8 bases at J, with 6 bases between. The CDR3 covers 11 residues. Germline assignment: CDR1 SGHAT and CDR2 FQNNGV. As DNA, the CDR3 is TGTGCCAGCAGCTTACAAGTAACCCAGTACTTC. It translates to CASSLQVTQYF.

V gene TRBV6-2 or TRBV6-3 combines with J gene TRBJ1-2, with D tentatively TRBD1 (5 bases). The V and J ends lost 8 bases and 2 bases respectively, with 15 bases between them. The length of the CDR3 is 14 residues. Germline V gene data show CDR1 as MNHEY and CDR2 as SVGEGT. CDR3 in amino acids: CASRDPGPNYGYTF. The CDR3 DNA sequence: TGTGCCAGCCGGGACCCTGGACCCAACTATGGCTACACCTTC.